This T cell receptor (beta chain) emerged from a study of blood T cell repertoires in COVID-19. The overall study: Acute and convalescent COVID-19 specimens originated in the United States, Italy and Spain.

The CDR3 is made up of 16 amino acids. The germline CDR1 and CDR2 sequences are MNHEY and SMNVEV (reference sequence). V lost 0 bases to trimming and J lost 1 base, with 12 bases between them. As processed by the authors: Researchers report that nucleated cell counts were estimated from reference gene primer amplification. TCRdb's copy holds only in-frame clones and misses some; the assay was immunoSEQ multiplex PCR. V, J and clone size were drawn from that table, and D and trimming were deduced from the DNA. The data show more than 300,000 clones, more than 75% seen once. Enrolled through a virtual design, the participants were between about 18 and 100 years of age and came from fewer than 30 US areas. Cohort assignment relied on participant-reported clinical history.

This chain joins TRBV27 and TRBJ1-1; no reliable D call. The receptor comes from a man between 35 and 55 years old in a cohort exposed to, infected with or recovered from COVID-19 (not recorded which). The sequenced material came from PBMCs or T cells enriched from blood (not recorded which). The CDR3, as DNA: TGTGCCAGCAGTTTATCTGGCGGGTGGAGGAACACTGAAGCTTTCTTT. Residues: CASSLSGGWRNTEAFF.